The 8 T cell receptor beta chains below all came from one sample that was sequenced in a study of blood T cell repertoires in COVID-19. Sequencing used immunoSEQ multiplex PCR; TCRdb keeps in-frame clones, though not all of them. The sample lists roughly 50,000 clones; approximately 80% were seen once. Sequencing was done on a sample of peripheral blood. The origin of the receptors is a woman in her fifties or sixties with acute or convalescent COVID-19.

CDR3 sequence (DNA): TGTGCCAGTAGTATGAATTCAGGGAATGAAAAACTGTTTTTT. It yields the protein CASSMNSGNEKLFF. The chain couples TRBV19 to TRBJ1-4, with a possible D match to TRBD1 (5 bases). Germline-derived CDR1 and CDR2 are LNHDA and SQIVND (reference sequence). The CDR3 loop spans 14 amino acids. The V and J ends lost 3 bases and 5 bases respectively, with 10 bases between them.

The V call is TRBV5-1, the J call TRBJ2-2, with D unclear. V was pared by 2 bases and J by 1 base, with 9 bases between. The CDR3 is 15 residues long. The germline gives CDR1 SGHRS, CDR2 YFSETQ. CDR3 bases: TGCGCCAGCAGCTTCGGCAGGATGAACACCGGGGAGCTGTTTTTT. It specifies CASSFGRMNTGELFF.

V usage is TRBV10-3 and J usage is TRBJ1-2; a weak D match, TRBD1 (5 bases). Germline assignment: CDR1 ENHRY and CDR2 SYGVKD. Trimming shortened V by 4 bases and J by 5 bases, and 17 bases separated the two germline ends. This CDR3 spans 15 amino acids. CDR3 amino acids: CAISGRSGGEYGYTF. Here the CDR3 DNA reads TGTGCCATCAGTGGGAGATCGGGAGGGGAGTATGGCTACACCTTC.

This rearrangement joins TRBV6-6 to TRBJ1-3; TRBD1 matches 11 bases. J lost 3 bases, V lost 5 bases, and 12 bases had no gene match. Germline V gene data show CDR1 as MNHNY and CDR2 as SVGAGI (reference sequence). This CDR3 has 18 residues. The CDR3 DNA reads TGTGCCAGCAGTCATCGGACAGGGGGCGCAAAGGGTGGAAACACCATATATTTT. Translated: CASSHRTGGAKGGNTIYF.

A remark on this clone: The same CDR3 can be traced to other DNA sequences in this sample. The CDR3 here is CASSVDRAGEQYF. The CDR3 nucleotides are TGTGCCAGTAGTGTGGACAGGGCTGGGGAGCAGTACTTC. The chain couples TRBV19 to TRBJ2-7, with 8 positions matching TRBD1. V gave up 5 bases and J gave up 7 bases; unmatched junction bases: 7. Per germline, CDR1 LNHDA and CDR2 SQIVND (reference sequence). The CDR3 runs 13 residues.

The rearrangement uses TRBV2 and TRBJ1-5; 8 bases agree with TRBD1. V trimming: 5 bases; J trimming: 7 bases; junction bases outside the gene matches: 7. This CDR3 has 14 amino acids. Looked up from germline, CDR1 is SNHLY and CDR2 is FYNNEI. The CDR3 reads CASSRTGNDQPQHF. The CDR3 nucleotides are TGTGCCAGCAGTCGGACAGGGAACGACCAGCCCCAGCATTTT.

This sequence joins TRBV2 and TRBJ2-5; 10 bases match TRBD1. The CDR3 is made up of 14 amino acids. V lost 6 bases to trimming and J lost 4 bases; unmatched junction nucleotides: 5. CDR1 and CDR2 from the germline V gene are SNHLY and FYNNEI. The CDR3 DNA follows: TGTGCCAGCAGAGGGGACAGGGGAACAGAGACCCAGTACTTC. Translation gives CASRGDRGTETQYF.

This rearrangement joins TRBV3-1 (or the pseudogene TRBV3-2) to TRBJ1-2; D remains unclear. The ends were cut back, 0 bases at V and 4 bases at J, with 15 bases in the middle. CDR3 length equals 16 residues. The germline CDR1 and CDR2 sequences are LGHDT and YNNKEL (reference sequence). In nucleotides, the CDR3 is TGTGCCAGCAGCCAAGATGGCGGGGTCGGAAGCTATGGCTACACCTTC. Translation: CASSQDGGVGSYGYTF.